Listed here are 20 T cell receptor beta chains from one sample, sequenced in a study of cytomegalovirus exposure and HLA in healthy donors listed by TCRdb under 2017. The library was produced with the immunoSEQ multiplex PCR assay. A mixture of 60 forward primers for TCR Vbeta segments and 13 reverse primers for TCR Jbeta segments was used in the multiplex PCR. TCRdb retrieved this table from immuneACCESS and kept in-frame rearrangements only. Not all clones are present; in checked studies, unresolved V genes account for under half, and no reason is known for the remainder. Counted in this sample were 200,000 to 250,000 clones; 60% to 80% of them appeared once. The biggest ten clones account for approximately 1.9% of the sample. The sample comprised PBMCs. The receptors were sampled from a woman younger than 45 in good health and CMV-seronegative.

This chain connects TRBV10-3 to TRBJ2-2; 8 nucleotides align to TRBD2. Unmatched junction bases numbered 8, after V lost 2 bases and J lost 3 bases. CDR1 and CDR2 from the germline V gene are ENHRY and SYGVKD. This CDR3 has 17 residues. CDR3 bases: TGTGCCATCAGTGAGAGGCGCCTAGCGGGTGACACCGGGGAGCTGTTTTTT. This codes for CAISERRLAGDTGELFF.

Of note for this clone: Compared with germline, one end of the junction differs, possibly owing to a read error. The V call is TRBV7-7, the J call TRBJ2-5; 7 bases agree with TRBD1. Germline-derived CDR1 and CDR2 are SSHAT and FNYEAQ (reference sequence). The CDR3 extends over 14 amino acids. CDR3 nucleotide sequence: TGTGCTAGCAGCCCGACAGGGTACCAAGAGACCCAGTACTTC. It is translated as CASSPTGYQETQYF. The whole variable domain, remainder taken from reference TRBV7-7 and TRBJ2-5, is GAGVSQSPRYKVTKRGQDVTLRCDPISSHATLYWYQQALGQGPEFLTYFNYEAQPDKSGLPSDRFSAERPEGSISTLTIQRTEQRDSAMYRCASSPTGYQETQYFGPGTRLLVL.

V gene TRBV7-6 combines with J gene TRBJ2-5, with D unresolved. The CDR3 loop spans 17 amino acids. Germline CDR1 and CDR2: SGHVS and FNYEAQ. V lost 5 bases and J lost 0, with 19 bases in between. As DNA, the CDR3 is TGTGCCAGCAGCATCCCTGTCCGAACTCCGTACCAAGAGACCCAGTACTTC. Protein sequence: CASSIPVRTPYQETQYF.

This CDR3 reads CASSFESGSSGANVLTF. The CDR3 DNA is TGTGCCAGCAGCTTTGAATCAGGGTCGTCGGGGGCCAACGTCCTGACTTTC. The chain employs TRBV13 and TRBJ2-6; D might be TRBD1 (5 bases). The CDR3 is made up of 17 amino acids. Deletions cut 3 bases from V and 4 bases from J, with 16 bases between. The germline V gene encodes CDR1 PRHDT and CDR2 FYEKMQ (reference sequence).

This clone was seen a single time. At the DNA level, this CDR3 is encoded by other sequences in the same sample as well. J is TRBJ2-5 and V is TRBV5-6, with unresolved D. The CDR3 extends over 12 amino acids. Trimming pared 4 bases from V and 1 base from J, leaving 5 bases between. Germline V gives CDR1 SGHDT, CDR2 YYEEEE. In DNA form, the CDR3 reads TGTGCCAGCAGCCGTGTCCAAGAGACCCAGTACTTC. Its translation: CASSRVQETQYF. The complete variable domain, with remaining parts taken from reference TRBV5-6 and TRBJ2-5, reads DAGVTQSPTHLIKTRGQQVTLRCSPKSGHDTVSWYQQALGQGPQFIFQYYEEEERQRGNFPDRFSGHQFPNYSSELNVNALLLGDSALYLCASSRVQETQYFGPGTRLLVL.

The chain joins TRBV7-2 to TRBJ2-1; D perhaps matches TRBD2 (6 bases). Trimming took off 5 bases at V and 9 bases at J, with 17 bases between the two ends. Germline V gene data show CDR1 as SGHTA and CDR2 as FQGNSA. The CDR3 runs 14 residues. CDR3 region: CASSPRRGTGEQFF. In nucleotides, the CDR3 is TGTGCCAGCAGCCCTAGGAGGGGCACAGGTGAGCAGTTCTTC.

J is TRBJ1-2 and V is TRBV12-5; 8 nucleotides match TRBD1. Germline V gives CDR1 LGHNT, CDR2 FRNRAP. The trim removed 4 bases at V and 6 bases at J, leaving 10 bases unmatched. The CDR3 covers 15 residues. The CDR3 loop is CASGSYSDRENGYTF. The CDR3 bases are TGTGCTAGTGGTTCATATTCGGACAGGGAAAATGGCTACACCTTC. The whole variable domain, remainder taken from reference TRBV12-5 and TRBJ1-2, is DARVTQTPRHKVTEMGQEVTMRCQPILGHNTVFWYRQTMMQGLELLAYFRNRAPLDDSGMPKDRFSAEMPDATLATLKIQPSEPRDSAVYFCASGSYSDRENGYTFGSGTRLTVV.

The table lists this clone with a few counts. This chain connects TRBV6-6 to TRBJ2-7, with D unclear. Germline V lookup: CDR1 MNHNY, CDR2 SVGAGI (reference sequence). This CDR3 has 12 residues. V shed 5 bases and J shed 0 bases, with 5 bases lying between them. Here the CDR3 reads CASSQDSYEQYF. The CDR3 coding sequence is TGTGCCAGCAGTCAGGACTCCTACGAGCAGTACTTC.

In nucleotides, the CDR3 is TGTGCCAGCATTCAAACCGGGACACGCAACACCGGGGAGCTGTTTTTT. As protein: CASIQTGTRNTGELFF. The J gene is TRBJ2-2, the V gene TRBV6-6; TRBD1 is a possible D gene (6 bases). Germline-derived CDR1 and CDR2 are MNHNY and SVGAGI (reference sequence). The CDR3 runs 16 residues. Trimming stripped 7 bases from V and 2 bases from J, with 17 bases between.

A few counts support this clone. A junction end diverges from the germline sequence, so it may reflect a read error. The chain combines TRBV2 with TRBJ1-3, with 9 bases aligning to TRBD1. The germline V gene encodes CDR1 SNHLY and CDR2 FYNNEI. The CDR3 runs to 14 residues. CDR3 nucleotide sequence: TGTGCCAGCAGTTGGGACAGGGATGGAAGCACCATATATTTT. Residues: CASSWDRDGSTIYF.

This clone has just one count. This chain joins TRBV18 and TRBJ2-5; TRBD1 is a possible D gene (6 bases). The DNA end favors TRBJ2-7, so the J call may be wrong. The CDR3 has 15 amino acids. The germline CDR1 and CDR2 sequences are KGHSH and LQKENI. The CDR3 region has the DNA TGTGCCAGCTCACCAGACAGGCGCGTGACCTACGAGCAGTACTTC. Protein product: CASSPDRRVTYEQYF.

This clone occurred a few times. The J gene is TRBJ1-2, the V gene TRBV4-1, with 9 bases matching TRBD1. The germline V gene has CDR1 MGHRA and CDR2 YSYEKL. CDR3 length: 14 amino acids. V shed 3 bases and J 8 bases; nucleotides not matched to a gene: 7. CDR3 residues: CASSQEQGARGYTF. As DNA, the CDR3 is TGCGCCAGCAGCCAGGAACAGGGGGCTAGAGGCTACACCTTC.

The CDR3: CASSPNPSYEQYF. The CDR3 DNA is TGTGCCAGCTCACCAAATCCTTCCTACGAGCAGTACTTC. V is TRBV18 and J is TRBJ2-7; D remains unclear. Trimming shortened V by 2 bases and J by 1 base, and 6 bases separated the two germline ends. The CDR3 is made up of 13 amino acids. CDR1 and CDR2 (germline): KGHSH, LQKENI.

The rearrangement joins TRBV30 to TRBJ1-1; no firm D call. Germline CDR1 is GTSNPN and CDR2 is SVGIG (reference sequence). The CDR3 runs to 13 residues. Trimming cost V 1 base and J 0 bases, with 6 bases left between them. The CDR3 DNA reads TGTGCCTGGAGTGAGAGGGTGAACACTGAAGCTTTCTTT. Translating gives CAWSERVNTEAFF.

This clone was observed a single time. The chain combines TRBV7-9 with TRBJ2-7, with 11 bases lining up with TRBD1. There are 14 residues in the CDR3. Looked up from germline, CDR1 is SEHNR and CDR2 is FQNEAQ (reference sequence). V lost 0 bases and J lost 6; bases outside the gene matches: 1. The CDR3 nucleotides read TGTGCCAGCAGCTTAGCCGGGACAGGGGGCGAGCAGTACTTC. Its translation is CASSLAGTGGEQYF.

Here the CDR3 reads CASRRGPNYGYTF. The DNA of the CDR3 is TGTGCCTCTCGGAGGGGACCCAACTATGGCTACACCTTC. V is TRBV30 and J is TRBJ1-2; perhaps TRBD1 as D (5 bases). Germline V gives CDR1 GTSNPN, CDR2 SVGIG (reference sequence). V gave up 7 bases and J gave up 2 bases, with 14 bases separating them. The CDR3 length is 13 residues.

This clone was found a few times. The DNA of the CDR3 is TGTGCCAGCAGGGGTAGCCTGGGACAGACGAACACCGGGGAGCTGTTTTTT. It yields the protein CASRGSLGQTNTGELFF. V and J are TRBV2 and TRBJ2-2; 7 bases map to TRBD1. This CDR3 comprises 17 residues. The ends lost 6 bases at V and 0 bases at J; junction bases unmatched: 10. Germline assignment: CDR1 SNHLY and CDR2 FYNNEI.

V and J are TRBV7-9 and TRBJ1-1; a possible D gene is TRBD1 (5 bases). With 5 bases removed from V and 5 bases from J, the gap between germline ends came to 15 bases. Looked up from germline, CDR1 is SEHNR and CDR2 is FQNEAQ (reference sequence). The CDR3 consists of 14 residues. The CDR3 protein is CASSVDGAGTEAFF. DNA for the CDR3: TGTGCCAGCAGCGTGGACGGGGCGGGGACTGAAGCTTTCTTT.

The chain couples TRBV7-2 to TRBJ2-7, with D possibly being TRBD1 (6 bases). The V gene lost 3 bases and the J gene lost 0 bases, with 18 bases spanning the gap. Germline CDR1 is SGHTA and CDR2 is FQGNSA. There are 17 residues in the CDR3. The CDR3, as DNA: TGTGCCAGCAGCTTCCTGGGGGCGGGCGGGCTCTCCTACGAGCAGTACTTC. It yields the protein CASSFLGAGGLSYEQYF.

This clone was counted once. The rearrangement links TRBV5-1 to TRBJ2-2; D is perhaps TRBD2 (5 bases). Germline lookup yields CDR1 SGHRS and CDR2 YFSETQ. The CDR3 loop spans 16 amino acids. V was cut by 4 bases and J by 4 bases, with 17 bases left in between. This CDR3 reads CASSPFGKGRTGELFF. For the CDR3, the DNA is TGCGCCAGCAGCCCTTTCGGGAAGGGTCGCACCGGGGAGCTGTTTTTT.